This TCR beta chain was recovered during a study of blood T cell repertoires in COVID-19. Whole-study context: Specimens from acute and convalescent COVID-19 originated in the United States, Italy and Spain. The analysed material was cDNA or gDNA that came from T cells, B-cell-depleted T cells, or PBMCs.

In the original analysis: Scientists estimated how many nucleated cells there were by amplifying reference gene primers. Only in-frame clones appear in the TCRdb table, and some are missing; sequencing was by immunoSEQ multiplex PCR. From that table come the V and J calls and clone size; the DNA was used to work out D and trimming. The sample carries a few hundred thousand clones, over 80% recorded once. V shed 0 bases and J 1 base; nucleotides not matched to a gene: 3. Germline CDR1 and CDR2: SGHRS and YFSETQ. CDR3 length: 16 residues. The chain couples TRBV5-1 to TRBJ1-3, with 8 bases that match TRBD1. The TCR was taken from a middle-aged woman with acute or convalescent COVID-19. Sequencing was performed on peripheral blood. The CDR3 DNA reads as TGCGCCAGCAGCTTGGGTCAGGGGGCATCTGGAAACACCATATATTTT. This translates into CASSLGQGASGNTIYF.